This TCR beta chain stems from a study of blood T cells in healthy people across ages. Points from the study as a whole: Among long-lived donors, naive CD4+ cells were more numerous and diversity higher than in aged donors. The authors considered diversity estimates from one million T cells to be underestimates.

PCR was performed a second time for 7 to 11 cycles using a sample-barcoded 5' primer and a J-beta primer mix. TCRdb ran MiXCR on the 5' RACE reads and lists one entry per CDR3 protein. The sample lists about 1.6 million distinct CDR3 sequences, about 35% occurring once. V was pared by 6 bases and J by 4 bases, with 20 bases between. This CDR3 comprises 15 residues. Germline CDR1 DFQATT, CDR2 SNEGSKA (reference sequence). This clonotype was detected a few times. Its antigen is as yet unknown. In terms of origin and age, donors were healthy Caucasian individuals from Russia aged about 6 to 90. The TCR was taken from a woman aged 25 to 39 in good health. This rearrangement joins TRBV20-1 to TRBJ2-3; D is possibly TRBD2 (6 bases). Sequencing input: blood. Here the CDR3 reads CSADFGLAMADTQYF. The CDR3, as DNA: TGCAGTGCCGACTTTGGGCTAGCGATGGCAGATACGCAGTATTTT.